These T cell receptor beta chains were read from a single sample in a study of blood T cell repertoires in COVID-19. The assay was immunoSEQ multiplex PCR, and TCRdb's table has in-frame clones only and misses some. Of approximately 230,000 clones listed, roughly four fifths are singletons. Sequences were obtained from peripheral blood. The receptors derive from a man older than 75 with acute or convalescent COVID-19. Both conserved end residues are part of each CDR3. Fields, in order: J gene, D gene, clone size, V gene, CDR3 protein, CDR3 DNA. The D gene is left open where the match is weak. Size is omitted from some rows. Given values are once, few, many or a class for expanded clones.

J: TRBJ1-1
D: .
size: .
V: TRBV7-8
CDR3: CASSLGPGHRNTEAFF
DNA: TGTGCCAGCAGCTTAGGTCCGGGACACAGGAACACTGAAGCTTTCTTT

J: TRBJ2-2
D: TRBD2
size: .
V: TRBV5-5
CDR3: CASSGSSGNTGELFF
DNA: TGTGCCAGCAGCGGCTCTAGCGGGAACACCGGGGAGCTGTTTTTT

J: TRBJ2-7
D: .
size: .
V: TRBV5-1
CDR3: CASSSRDSTSEQYF
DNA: TGCGCCAGCAGCAGCCGGGACTCAACCAGCGAGCAGTACTTC

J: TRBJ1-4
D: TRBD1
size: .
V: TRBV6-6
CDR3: CASFGGTGGPMFF
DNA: TGTGCCAGCTTCGGAGGGACAGGGGGGCCGATGTTTTTT

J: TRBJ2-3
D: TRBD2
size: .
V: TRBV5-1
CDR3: CASRPGRGRGDTQYF
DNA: TGCGCCAGCCGCCCGGGGCGGGGGAGGGGAGATACGCAGTATTTT

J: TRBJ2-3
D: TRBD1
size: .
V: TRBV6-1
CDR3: CASSAFLRDRGGDTQYF
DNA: TGTGCCAGCAGTGCATTTCTCCGGGACAGGGGGGGAGATACGCAGTATTTT

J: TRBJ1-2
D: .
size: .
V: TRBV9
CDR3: CASSSRGARPDDNYGYTF
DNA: TGTGCCAGCAGCTCCCGGGGGGCGCGGCCCGACGATAACTATGGCTACACCTTC

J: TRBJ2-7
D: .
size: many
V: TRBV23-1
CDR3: CASSQSTRIHMEQYF
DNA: TGCGCCAGCAGTCAATCGACAAGGATACATATGGAGCAGTACTTC

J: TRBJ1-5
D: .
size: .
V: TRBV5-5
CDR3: CASSLGGGRSNQPQHF
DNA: TGTGCCAGCAGCTTGGGCGGGGGTCGAAGCAATCAGCCCCAGCATTTT

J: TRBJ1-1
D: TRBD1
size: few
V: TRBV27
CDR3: CASTELGGRQAEAFF
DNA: TGTGCCAGCACCGAACTAGGGGGCCGCCAGGCTGAAGCTTTCTTT

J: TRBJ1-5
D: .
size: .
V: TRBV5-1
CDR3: CASSLGIQGQPQHF
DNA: TGCGCCAGCAGCTTGGGTATACAGGGACAGCCCCAGCATTTT

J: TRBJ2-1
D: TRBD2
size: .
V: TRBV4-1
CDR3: CASSQGLAGGWGEQFF
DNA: TGCGCCAGCAGCCAAGGACTAGCGGGAGGATGGGGTGAGCAGTTCTTC

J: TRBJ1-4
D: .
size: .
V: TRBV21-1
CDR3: CASSKGLDRASEKLFF
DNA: TGTGCCAGCAGCAAGGGACTGGACAGGGCTAGTGAAAAACTGTTTTTT

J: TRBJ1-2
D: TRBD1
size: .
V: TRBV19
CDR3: CASSRGTDYGYTF
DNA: TGTGCCAGTAGCAGGGGGACAGACTATGGCTACACCTTC

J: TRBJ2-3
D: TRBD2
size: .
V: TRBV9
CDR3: CASSARGGQDTQYF
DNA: TGTGCCAGCAGCGCCCGGGGGGGCCAAGATACGCAGTATTTT

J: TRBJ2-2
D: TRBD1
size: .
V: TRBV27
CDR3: CASSLSTGGVPGELFF
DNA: TGTGCCAGCAGTTTATCGACAGGGGGGGTTCCCGGGGAGCTGTTTTTT

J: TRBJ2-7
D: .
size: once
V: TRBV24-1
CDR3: CATSDPTQGYEQYF
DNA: TGTGCCACCAGTGACCCCACACAGGGCTACGAGCAGTACTTC

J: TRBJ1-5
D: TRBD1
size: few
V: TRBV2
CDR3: CASTRGQDQPQHF
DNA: TGTGCCAGCACCAGGGGGCAGGATCAGCCCCAGCATTTT

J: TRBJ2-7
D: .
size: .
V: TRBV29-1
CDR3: CSVETVQGQYF
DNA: TGCAGCGTTGAGACAGTTCAAGGGCAGTACTTC

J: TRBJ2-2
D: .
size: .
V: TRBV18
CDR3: CASSLIAGLGNGELFF
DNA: TGTGCCAGCTCACTAATCGCGGGCCTGGGGAACGGGGAGCTGTTTTTT

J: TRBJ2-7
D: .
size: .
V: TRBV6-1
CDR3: CASSEYSSPLYEQYF
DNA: TGTGCCAGCAGTGAGTACAGCAGCCCCCTCTACGAGCAGTACTTC

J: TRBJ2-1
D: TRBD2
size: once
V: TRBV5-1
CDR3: CASSLRAGGTYNEQFF
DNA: TGCGCCAGCAGCTTACGAGCGGGGGGCACCTACAATGAGCAGTTCTTC

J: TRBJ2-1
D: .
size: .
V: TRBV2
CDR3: CASSAAGTSYNEQFF
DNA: TGTGCCAGCAGTGCGGCGGGGACCTCCTACAATGAGCAGTTCTTC

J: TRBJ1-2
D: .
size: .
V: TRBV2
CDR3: CASSAEVYGYTF
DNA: TGTGCCAGCAGCGCCGAGGTCTATGGCTACACCTTC

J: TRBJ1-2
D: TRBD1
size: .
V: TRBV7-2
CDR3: CASSMRTGRGESGYTF
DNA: TGTGCCAGCAGCATGCGGACAGGGCGCGGGGAGAGTGGCTACACCTTC

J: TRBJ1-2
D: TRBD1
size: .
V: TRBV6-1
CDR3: CASSEPAGGGGYTF
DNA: TGTGCCAGCAGTGAACCGGCAGGGGGCGGCGGCTACACCTTC

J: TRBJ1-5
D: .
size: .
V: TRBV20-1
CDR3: CSASRQNQPQHF
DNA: TGCAGTGCTAGTCGACAAAATCAGCCCCAGCATTTT